This T cell receptor (beta chain) was obtained from a study of blood T cell repertoires in COVID-19. Study-level information: Italy, Spain and the United States were the sources of the convalescent and acute COVID-19 samples. T cells, B-cell-depleted T cells, or PBMCs provided the cDNA or gDNA that served as material.

Original data processing: Researchers report that nucleated cell counts were estimated from reference gene primer amplification. TCRdb keeps only in-frame clones here, not all; method: immunoSEQ multiplex PCR. V, J and clone size derive from that table, while D and trimming were established from the DNA sequence. The sample yields 250,000 to 350,000 clones, about 90% seen once. This CDR3 is built from 15 residues. The germline V and J ends were trimmed by 7 bases and 2 bases, with 15 bases remaining between them. The germline V gene encodes CDR1 MNHEY and CDR2 SVGAGI. The TCR originated in a woman aged 50 to 60 who had recovered from COVID-19. The chain recombines TRBV6-5 with TRBJ1-5, with no clear D. The sequenced sample consisted of peripheral blood. CDR3 bases: TGTGCCAGCACCCTTGGAGGGATGGGCAATCAGCCCCAGCATTTT. This encodes CASTLGGMGNQPQHF.